A selection of T cell receptor beta chains follows, all from one sample in a study of blood T cell repertoires in COVID-19. TCRdb's copy holds only in-frame clones and misses some; the assay was immunoSEQ multiplex PCR. The data contain about 98,000 clones, about 89% of them singletons. The sample consisted of peripheral blood. Every receptor here comes from a man between 50 and 59 years old with acute or convalescent COVID-19. CDR3s include the opening cysteine and the closing phenylalanine or tryptophan. D genes are given only for firm matches. Part of the rows lack a size; the others show once, few, many or a class for expanded clones.

v_gene,j_gene,d_gene,abundance,CDR3aa,CDR3nt
TRBV29-1,TRBJ2-3,NA,once,CSVEIPSTDTQYF,TGCAGCGTTGAAATCCCTAGCACAGATACGCAGTATTTT
TRBV2,TRBJ2-7,TRBD2,NA,CASSEADSLAGNEQYF,TGTGCCAGCAGTGAAGCGGACTCGCTAGCGGGCAACGAGCAGTACTTC
TRBV5-1,TRBJ2-2,TRBD2,NA,CASSPGRELGTGELFF,TGCGCCAGCAGCCCGGGGCGGGAGCTGGGCACCGGGGAGCTGTTTTTT
TRBV5-5,TRBJ1-3,TRBD1,NA,CASSLAGQASGNTIYF,TGTGCCAGCAGCTTGGCTGGACAGGCTTCGGGAAACACCATATATTTT
TRBV13,TRBJ2-7,TRBD2,NA,CASSPRVAGDPPSYEQYF,TGTGCCAGCAGTCCGCGGGTAGCGGGAGACCCGCCCTCCTACGAGCAGTACTTC
TRBV11-2,TRBJ2-7,NA,NA,CASSLETGPYEQYF,TGTGCCAGCAGCCTAGAGACAGGCCCCTACGAGCAGTACTTC
TRBV5-8,TRBJ2-1,TRBD2,NA,CASSRRGGSSYNEQFF,TGTGCCAGCAGCCGCCGGGGGGGGAGCTCCTACAATGAGCAGTTCTTC
TRBV12-3/TRBV12-4,TRBJ1-4,NA,few,CASSSRSGEKLFF,TGTGCCAGCAGTTCCCGGTCTGGTGAAAAACTGTTTTTT
TRBV7-2,TRBJ2-1,NA,NA,CASSRGVEQFF,TGTGCCAGCAGCCGCGGCGTTGAGCAGTTCTTC
TRBV5-1,TRBJ1-2,TRBD1,NA,CASSFGQGAPRYGYTF,TGCGCCAGCAGCTTCGGACAGGGGGCTCCCCGTTATGGCTACACCTTC
TRBV11-2,TRBJ2-3,TRBD2,NA,CASSPRGGTQYF,TGTGCCAGCAGCCCCCGGGGGGGTACGCAGTATTTT
TRBV2,TRBJ1-1,TRBD1,NA,CASSDGQANTEAFF,TGTGCCAGCAGTGATGGACAGGCGAACACTGAAGCTTTCTTT
TRBV7-3,TRBJ2-1,TRBD2,NA,CASSSTSANYNEQFF,TGTGCCAGCAGCTCGACTAGCGCGAACTACAATGAGCAGTTCTTC
TRBV19,TRBJ1-5,TRBD1,NA,CASSMDADRVNQPQHF,TGTGCCAGTAGTATGGACGCGGACAGGGTCAATCAGCCCCAGCATTTT
TRBV6-1,TRBJ2-6,NA,NA,CASSESSGSGANVLTF,TGTGCCAGCAGTGAATCTTCGGGGTCTGGGGCCAACGTCCTGACTTTC
TRBV19,TRBJ1-5,NA,NA,CASSIQGADQPQHF,TGTGCCAGTAGTATTCAAGGGGCGGATCAGCCCCAGCATTTT
TRBV6-5,TRBJ2-3,TRBD2,NA,CASSGTSGSHTQYF,TGTGCCAGCAGCGGGACTAGCGGGAGCCATACGCAGTATTTT
TRBV11-3,TRBJ2-1,NA,NA,CASSLARRADLNEQFF,TGTGCCAGCAGCTTGGCGCGGAGGGCCGATTTGAATGAGCAGTTCTTC
TRBV6-2/TRBV6-3,TRBJ2-5,NA,NA,CASSYNLGGSGTQYF,TGTGCCAGCAGTTACAACCTAGGAGGGAGCGGGACCCAGTACTTC
TRBV5-1,TRBJ2-1,TRBD2,NA,CASSFTSGGSSYNEQFF,TGCGCCAGCAGCTTTACTAGCGGGGGGAGCTCCTACAATGAGCAGTTCTTC
TRBV21-1,TRBJ1-2,NA,once,CASSKVGGDGYGYTF,TGTGCCAGCAGCAAAGTAGGGGGCGACGGCTATGGCTACACCTTC
TRBV7-6,TRBJ1-1,TRBD1,few,CASSLVTGGAGTEAFF,TGTGCCAGCAGCTTAGTGACAGGGGGCGCGGGAACTGAAGCTTTCTTT
TRBV5-1,TRBJ2-2,TRBD1,NA,CASSVQGNGELFF,TGCGCCAGCAGCGTACAGGGGAACGGGGAGCTGTTTTTT
TRBV3-1/TRBV3-2,TRBJ1-5,NA,NA,CASSQGDTNQPQHF,TGTGCCAGCAGCCAAGGGGACACTAATCAGCCCCAGCATTTT
TRBV19,TRBJ2-5,TRBD2,once,CASSGGRLAGDRETQYF,TGTGCCAGTAGTGGAGGGCGACTAGCGGGAGATCGAGAGACCCAGTACTTC
TRBV5-1,TRBJ2-3,TRBD2,NA,CASSLGLAGVTDTQYF,TGCGCCAGCAGCTTGGGATTAGCGGGGGTCACAGATACGCAGTATTTT
TRBV11-2,TRBJ2-7,TRBD2,NA,CASSLEGLAGAYEQYF,TGTGCCAGCAGCTTAGAGGGACTAGCGGGAGCCTACGAGCAGTACTTC
TRBV14,TRBJ2-5,NA,few,CASSRHLETQYF,TGTGCCAGCAGCCGACATCTAGAGACCCAGTACTTC
TRBV29-1,TRBJ2-1,NA,NA,CSVRPFGVYNEQFF,TGCAGCGTCAGGCCCTTCGGCGTCTACAATGAGCAGTTCTTC
TRBV30,TRBJ1-3,TRBD1,NA,CAWRKGAVQYTIYF,TGTGCCTGGAGGAAGGGGGCTGTACAATACACCATATATTTT
TRBV5-5,TRBJ2-1,NA,NA,CASSWGAGASEQFF,TGTGCCAGCAGCTGGGGGGCGGGGGCGAGTGAGCAGTTCTTC
TRBV7-8,TRBJ2-3,NA,NA,CASSLEYAQTDTQYF,TGTGCCAGCAGCTTGGAGTATGCGCAAACAGATACGCAGTATTTT
TRBV6-6,TRBJ2-2,NA,NA,CASRAGGALNTGELFF,TGTGCCAGCAGAGCAGGAGGGGCGCTGAACACCGGGGAGCTGTTTTTT
TRBV9,TRBJ2-2,TRBD1,NA,CASSGRQGATGELFF,TGTGCCAGCAGCGGCCGACAGGGGGCCACCGGGGAGCTGTTTTTT
TRBV7-8,TRBJ1-2,TRBD1,NA,CASSPGGAYGYTF,TGTGCCAGCAGCCCAGGGGGCGCCTATGGCTACACCTTC
TRBV28,TRBJ1-2,NA,NA,CASRGTGGDGYTF,TGTGCCAGCAGGGGGACCGGGGGGGATGGCTACACCTTC
TRBV14,TRBJ2-1,NA,NA,CASSRLDFSEQFF,TGTGCCAGCAGCCGTCTGGACTTTAGTGAGCAGTTCTTC
TRBV6-5,TRBJ2-1,TRBD2,NA,CASSYGPSGSNEQFF,TGTGCCAGCAGTTATGGTCCTAGCGGGAGCAATGAGCAGTTCTTC
TRBV6-5,TRBJ2-7,NA,NA,CASSYGAGYEQYF,TGTGCCAGCAGTTACGGGGCAGGCTACGAGCAGTACTTC
TRBV12-5,TRBJ1-3,NA,NA,CASGRVEAGNTIYF,TGTGCTAGTGGTCGAGTAGAGGCTGGAAACACCATATATTTT
TRBV12-3/TRBV12-4,TRBJ1-1,NA,NA,CASSFGENTEAFF,TGTGCCAGCAGTTTCGGGGAGAACACTGAAGCTTTCTTT
TRBV3-1/TRBV3-2,TRBJ2-5,NA,NA,CASSHREQETQYF,TGTGCCAGCAGCCATCGGGAGCAAGAGACCCAGTACTTC
TRBV7-6,TRBJ1-5,NA,NA,CASSEGNSNQPQHF,TGTGCCAGCTCTGAGGGAAATAGCAATCAGCCCCAGCATTTT
TRBV9,TRBJ2-3,TRBD2,NA,CASSSTGLVGTDTQYF,TGTGCCAGCAGCTCGACGGGACTAGTGGGGACAGATACGCAGTATTTT
TRBV5-5,TRBJ1-1,TRBD1,NA,CASSFRQGVLTEAFF,TGTGCCAGCAGCTTCCGACAGGGGGTATTGACTGAAGCTTTCTTT
TRBV4-1,TRBJ2-7,TRBD2,few,CASSQTLNTKGAGAQEQYF,TGCGCCAGCAGCCAGACTCTTAATACTAAAGGAGCGGGGGCCCAGGAGCAGTACTTC
TRBV7-2,TRBJ1-1,NA,NA,CASSLWEGGTEAFF,TGTGCCAGCAGCTTATGGGAGGGGGGGACTGAAGCTTTCTTT
TRBV9,TRBJ1-2,NA,NA,CASSPGGARGYTF,TGTGCCAGCAGCCCCGGGGGAGCTCGGGGCTACACCTTC
TRBV4-1,TRBJ2-7,TRBD2,NA,CASSHNYGGLAGVGSYEQYF,TGCGCCAGCAGCCACAATTACGGGGGACTAGCGGGAGTGGGGTCCTACGAGCAGTACTTC
TRBV27,TRBJ1-2,TRBD1,NA,CASSSHPGQQNYGYTF,TGTGCCAGCAGTTCTCACCCGGGACAGCAAAACTATGGCTACACTTTC
TRBV19,TRBJ1-6,TRBD1,few,CASEDRGGNSPLHF,TGTGCCAGTGAAGACAGGGGAGGTAATTCACCCCTCCACTTT
TRBV18,TRBJ2-3,NA,few,CASSPVQTGTDTQYF,TGTGCCAGCTCACCGGTCCAGACTGGCACAGATACGCAGTATTTT
TRBV11-2,TRBJ2-7,TRBD1,NA,CASSGTTGYEQYF,TGTGCCAGCAGCGGGACGACAGGGTACGAGCAGTACTTC
TRBV6-6,TRBJ1-5,TRBD1,once,CASSPIYPTQGAGQPQHF,TGTGCCAGCAGTCCTATATACCCAACACAGGGGGCAGGTCAGCCCCAGCATTTT
TRBV24-1,TRBJ1-2,TRBD1,NA,CATSAPGQGIDGYTF,TGTGCCACCAGTGCCCCGGGACAGGGGATCGATGGCTACACCTTC